These 26 T cell receptor beta chains share one sample of origin, sequenced in a study of somatic mutations in cytotoxic T cells in rheumatoid arthritis. Method: immunoSEQ multiplex PCR; TCRdb's copy keeps in-frame clones and lacks some. The sample has about a thousand clones, 70% to 85% seen once. Sequencing was performed on CD8+ T cells sorted from blood. The receptor source for this set is a woman in her sixties with rheumatoid arthritis.

V is TRBV4-3 and J is TRBJ2-1; 12 positions agree with TRBD2. This CDR3 is 15 amino acids long. Germline values: CDR1 LGHNA, CDR2 YSLEER. V shed 2 bases, J shed 5 bases, and the junction held 1 base outside the gene matches. CDR3 residues: CASSQWTSGDNEQFF. CDR3 bases: TGCGCCAGCAGCCAATGGACTAGCGGGGACAATGAGCAGTTCTTC.

This chain uses TRBV30 with TRBJ1-6, with D perhaps matching TRBD1 (5 bases). CDR3 size: 13 residues. Germline V gene sequence: CDR1 GTSNPN, CDR2 SVGIG (reference sequence). V was cut by 3 bases and J by 7 bases, with 10 bases left in between. This CDR3 reads CAWSWTQNSPLHF. For the CDR3, the DNA is TGTGCCTGGAGCTGGACACAGAATTCACCCCTCCACTTT. Filled out from reference TRBV30 and TRBJ1-6, the complete variable domain reads SQTIHQWPATLVQPVGSPLSLECTVEGTSNPNLYWYRQAAGRGLQLLFYSVGIGQISSEVPQNLSASRPQDRQFILSSKKLLLSDSGFYLCAWSWTQNSPLHFGNGTRLTVT.

The chain links TRBV4-2 to TRBJ2-5, with no clear D. CDR1 and CDR2 from the germline V gene are LGHNA and YNFKEQ. The CDR3 totals 14 residues. Trimming took off 2 bases at V and 3 bases at J, with 10 bases between the two ends. Here the CDR3 DNA reads TGTGCCAGCAGCCAAAGTGCCAGTGAAGAGACCCAGTACTTC. Its translation: CASSQSASEETQYF.

The J gene is TRBJ2-7, the V gene TRBV5-4; D not certain. The V end was cut by 0 bases, the J end by 0 bases, with 10 bases between. The germline V gene has CDR1 SGHNT and CDR2 YYREEE (reference sequence). This CDR3 has 15 amino acids. The CDR3 DNA follows: TGTGCCAGCAGCTTGGGAGATTTTCTCTCCTACGAGCAGTACTTC. It is translated as CASSLGDFLSYEQYF. The whole variable domain, filled in from reference TRBV5-4 and TRBJ2-7, reads ETGVTQSPTHLIKTRGQQVTLRCSSQSGHNTVSWYQQALGQGPQFIFQYYREEENGRGNFPPRFSGLQFPNYSSELNVNALELDDSALYLCASSLGDFLSYEQYFGPGTRLTVT.

The chain employs TRBV29-1 and TRBJ2-7, with 12 nucleotides matching TRBD2. The CDR3 is 13 residues long. Germline-derived CDR1 and CDR2 are SQVTM and ANQGSEA. Trimming took 7 bases from V and 1 from J; bases not matched to a gene: 2. The chain's CDR3 is CSATSGGSYEQYF. The CDR3 DNA sequence: TGCAGCGCTACTAGCGGGGGGTCCTACGAGCAGTACTTC.

The rearrangement uses TRBV7-9 and TRBJ1-2; TRBD1 agrees at 7 bases. The germline V gene has CDR1 SEHNR and CDR2 FQNEAQ (reference sequence). V trimming: 5 bases; J trimming: 3 bases; junction bases outside the gene matches: 9. The CDR3 is made up of 15 amino acids. Written as DNA, the CDR3 is TGTGCCAGCAGCCGACGGGGACAGTCTGACTATGGCTACACCTTC. It encodes CASSRRGQSDYGYTF.

CDR3 sequence reads: CASSSPGTGGYEQYF. The CDR3 DNA is TGTGCCAGCAGCTCACCCGGGACAGGGGGATACGAGCAGTACTTC. The J gene is TRBJ2-7, the V gene TRBV16, with TRBD1 matching over 11 bases. Per the germline V gene, CDR1 is KGHSY and CDR2 is FQNENV. The CDR3 consists of 15 residues. V dropped 5 bases and J dropped 4; count of bases not matched to a gene: 7.

This chain links TRBV2 with TRBJ2-2; 9 bases match TRBD1. The CDR3 totals 17 residues. The V and J ends lost 6 bases and 7 bases, in that order; junction bases with no gene match: 15. Germline V gene lookup returns CDR1 SNHLY and CDR2 FYNNEI. This chain's CDR3 is CASSHSTGGPLDGELFF. For the CDR3, the DNA is TGTGCCAGCAGCCACTCTACAGGGGGCCCTTTAGACGGGGAGCTGTTTTTT.

The chain has TRBV7-6 and TRBJ1-4; 9 nucleotides line up with TRBD1. V lost 1 base, J lost 8 bases, and 17 bases stayed unmatched. CDR1 is SGHVS and CDR2 is FNYEAQ in the germline V gene. This CDR3 contains 19 residues. This chain's CDR3 is CASSLGVPGQGFRKEKLFF. CDR3 coding DNA: TGTGCCAGCAGCTTAGGGGTTCCGGGACAGGGATTTAGAAAAGAAAAACTGTTTTTT.

This rearrangement joins TRBV19 to TRBJ1-1, with a weak D call TRBD1 (5 bases). Trimming took 4 bases from V and 6 from J, leaving 12 bases between them. This CDR3 spans 13 amino acids. Germline-derived CDR1 and CDR2 are LNHDA and SQIVND (reference sequence). DNA of the CDR3: TGTGCCAGTAGTAACGGGGGAGTGGCTGAAGCTTTCTTT. Translated: CASSNGGVAEAFF.

This clone was observed a few times. V is TRBV15 and J is TRBJ1-6; D ambiguous. Trimming cost V 0 bases and J 11 bases, with 14 bases left between them. Germline CDR1 and CDR2: LNHNV and YYDKDF (reference sequence). CDR3 length equals 15 residues. The CDR3 sequence is CATSRDMGVGPPLHF. The DNA for the CDR3 is TGTGCCACCAGCAGAGATATGGGAGTCGGTCCACCCCTCCACTTT.

V usage is TRBV6-5 and J usage is TRBJ2-1; D perhaps matches TRBD2 (5 bases). CDR3 length: 10 residues. The germline CDR1 and CDR2 sequences are MNHEY and SVGAGI. The ends were cut back, 5 bases at V and 10 bases at J, with 6 bases in the middle. The CDR3 protein is CASSTGEQFF. CDR3 DNA: TGTGCCAGCAGTACGGGGGAGCAGTTCTTC.

The CDR3: CASRTQGTYEQYF. CDR3 DNA sequence: TGTGCCAGCAGAACACAGGGGACCTACGAGCAGTACTTC. The chain uses TRBV2 and TRBJ2-7; 7 positions match TRBD1. The CDR3 totals 13 residues. J lost 2 bases, V lost 6 bases, and 4 bases had no gene match. In germline, CDR1 is SNHLY, CDR2 FYNNEI.

The rearrangement uses TRBV4-1 and TRBJ1-1; TRBD1 might be the D (5 bases). The length of the CDR3 is 15 residues. From germline, CDR1 is MGHRA and CDR2 YSYEKL. Trimming removed 1 base from V and 2 bases from J, with 11 bases in between. For the CDR3, the DNA is TGCGCCAGCAGCCAAGTTCGAGACAGCAACACTGAAGCTTTCTTT. This sequence encodes CASSQVRDSNTEAFF.

This clone was recorded once. V is TRBV7-9 and J is TRBJ2-4; D possibly corresponds to TRBD2 (6 bases). Per germline, CDR1 SEHNR and CDR2 FQNEAQ (reference sequence). The CDR3 loop spans 15 amino acids. V lost 1 base, J lost 7 bases, and 14 bases lay in between. CDR3 sequence reads: CASSLGGGVRNIQYF. For the CDR3, the DNA is TGTGCCAGCAGCTTAGGGGGCGGGGTAAGGAACATTCAGTACTTC.

The rearrangement joins TRBV7-2 to TRBJ2-4; a possible D gene is TRBD2 (5 bases). Trimming removed 3 bases from V and 2 bases from J, with 8 bases in between. Germline assignment: CDR1 SGHTA and CDR2 FQGNSA. The CDR3 has 14 amino acids. For the CDR3, the DNA is TGTGCCAGCAGCTTCCGGGAATCCAAAAACATTCAGTACTTC. This encodes CASSFRESKNIQYF.

J is TRBJ1-1 and V is TRBV14; 7 bases line up with TRBD1. The CDR3 totals 13 residues. With V trimmed by 4 bases and J by 4 bases, 3 bases remained unmatched. Germline loops: CDR1 SGHDN, CDR2 FVKESK. The CDR3, as DNA: TGTGCCAGCAGCCGAACAGGGGCCACTGAAGCTTTCTTT. This codes for CASSRTGATEAFF.

This chain joins TRBV4-3 and TRBJ2-2; TRBD1 is a possible D gene (5 bases). The CDR3 has 16 residues. V was trimmed by 0 bases and J by 3 bases, leaving 11 bases between them. In germline, CDR1 is LGHNA, CDR2 YSLEER. The CDR3 DNA reads TGCGCCAGCAGCCAAGATAAGGGGTTGGACACCGGGGAGCTGTTTTTT. It codes for CASSQDKGLDTGELFF.

This sequence joins TRBV19 and TRBJ2-6; no clear D. The CDR3 is 13 residues long. Germline V gene lookup returns CDR1 LNHDA and CDR2 SQIVND (reference sequence). V dropped 5 bases and J dropped 0 bases, with 2 bases sitting between them. The CDR3 loop reads CASSLSGANVLTF. The CDR3 bases are TGTGCCAGTAGTCTCTCTGGGGCCAACGTCCTGACTTTC.

This clone was counted a few times. The rearrangement uses TRBV5-1 and TRBJ2-7; D is perhaps TRBD2 (6 bases). Germline loops: CDR1 SGHRS, CDR2 YFSETQ. V was clipped by 2 bases and J by 0 bases, with 9 bases between them. This CDR3 spans 14 amino acids. The CDR3 sequence is CASSFAGSSYEQYF. Written as DNA, the CDR3 is TGCGCCAGCAGCTTTGCGGGGAGCTCCTACGAGCAGTACTTC.

As DNA, the CDR3 is TGTGCCAGCAGTACCGGATTCGGGGGCTACAATGAGCAGTTCTTC. Its protein product is CASSTGFGGYNEQFF. The chain has TRBV27 and TRBJ2-1; tentative D call: TRBD2 (6 bases). The germline gives CDR1 MNHEY, CDR2 SMNVEV (reference sequence). CDR3 size: 15 residues. The V and J ends lost 5 bases and 3 bases respectively, with 14 bases between them.

This chain joins TRBV5-4 and TRBJ2-5; maybe TRBD1 (5 bases). The germline gives CDR1 SGHNT, CDR2 YYREEE (reference sequence). The CDR3 contains 13 residues. V was pared by 1 base and J by 5 bases, with 9 bases between. The CDR3 is CASSLSRAETQYF. The CDR3 DNA reads TGTGCCAGCAGCTTGTCCAGGGCGGAGACCCAGTACTTC.

Concerning this clone itself: The same CDR3 arises from other DNA sequences in this sample as well. The chain is built from TRBV19 and TRBJ2-1; 10 positions agree with TRBD2. This CDR3 is built from 15 residues. Germline CDR1 and CDR2: LNHDA and SQIVND (reference sequence). V lost 2 bases and J lost 2; bases outside the gene matches: 0. The CDR3 region is CASSITSGAYNEQFF. The CDR3 nucleotides are TGTGCCAGTAGTATAACTAGCGGGGCCTACAATGAGCAGTTCTTC.

The chain combines TRBV5-1 with TRBJ1-3; 8 positions agree with TRBD1. After removal of 1 base from V and 0 bases from J, the junction contained 9 bases not matched to a gene. CDR1 is SGHRS, CDR2 YFSETQ, per germline. This CDR3 contains 18 residues. The CDR3 DNA is TGCGCCAGCAGCTTGCGCCGCAGGGGGCTCTCCTCTGGAAACACCATATATTTT. Its translation is CASSLRRRGLSSGNTIYF.

This CDR3 reads CASSSWTAPEAFF. CDR3 sequence (DNA): TGCGCCAGCAGCTCATGGACAGCACCTGAAGCTTTCTTT. V is TRBV5-1 and J is TRBJ1-1; weak D call: TRBD1 (6 bases). Trimming pared 3 bases from V and 6 bases from J, leaving 12 bases between. The germline gives CDR1 SGHRS, CDR2 YFSETQ. The CDR3 consists of 13 residues. The entire variable domain, with the rest obtained from reference TRBV5-1 and TRBJ1-1, is as follows: KAGVTQTPRYLIKTRGQQVTLSCSPISGHRSVSWYQQTPGQGLQFLFEYFSETQRNKGNFPGRFSGRQFSNSRSEMNVSTLELGDSALYLCASSSWTAPEAFFGQGTRLTVV.

The gene calls are TRBV6-6 and TRBJ2-7, with D perhaps matching TRBD2 (6 bases). Per germline, CDR1 MNHNY and CDR2 SVGAGI (reference sequence). Deletions cut 10 bases from V and 7 bases from J, with 17 bases between. The CDR3 is made up of 12 amino acids. Written as DNA, the CDR3 is TGTGCCATAAGGACGGGGGTGGGGGAGCAGTACTTC. Encoded protein: CAIRTGVGEQYF.